Listed below are T cell receptor beta chains from one sample, sequenced in a study of CD8 T cells in Susac syndrome. Each CDR3 protein gets one entry after TCRdb re-called the immunoSEQ multiplex PCR reads with MiXCR. The sample lists more than 95,000 distinct CDR3 sequences; just under 95% were seen once. Sequenced material: CD8+ T cells from PBMCs. The source is a human donor with Susac syndrome. Each CDR3 is given with its conserved first and last residue. A D gene is named only where the DNA matches it firmly. The size entry is marked missing in some rows and otherwise reads once, few, many or a size class.

J: TRBJ2-7
V: TRBV12-3/TRBV12-4
size: .
D: TRBD1
DNA: TGTGCCAGCAGTTCACCCGGGACAGGGGGCCCCTACGAGCAGTACTTC
CDR3: CASSSPGTGGPYEQYF

J: TRBJ1-5
V: TRBV6-2/TRBV6-3
size: .
D: .
DNA: TGTGCCAGCCACTGGGGGGGGGAAGCTCAGCCCCAGCATTTT
CDR3: CASHWGGEAQPQHF

J: TRBJ2-7
V: TRBV11-2
size: .
D: .
DNA: TGTGCCAGCAGCCCAACCTGGGACAACTCCTACGAGCAGTACTTC
CDR3: CASSPTWDNSYEQYF

J: TRBJ2-1
V: TRBV5-1
size: .
D: .
DNA: TGCGCCAGCAGTCCTGGACAGTCGGGTGAGCAGTTCTTC
CDR3: CASSPGQSGEQFF

J: TRBJ1-2
V: TRBV5-8
size: .
D: TRBD1
DNA: TGTGCCAGCGGGAGATTGGGACAGGGGGCTTCTGGCTACACCTTC
CDR3: CASGRLGQGASGYTF

J: TRBJ2-3
V: TRBV27
size: .
D: .
DNA: TGTGCCAGCAGTTCGGAACTTGTCGGCACAGATACGCAGTATTTT
CDR3: CASSSELVGTDTQYF

J: TRBJ2-5
V: TRBV5-6
size: .
D: .
DNA: TGTGCCAGCAGCTTGGGGCTAGCAAACCAAGAGACCCAGTACTTC
CDR3: CASSLGLANQETQYF

J: TRBJ2-5
V: TRBV9
size: .
D: .
DNA: TGTGCCAGCAGCCCCAGTGGTGAGGACGAGACCCAGTACTTC
CDR3: CASSPSGEDETQYF

J: TRBJ1-3
V: TRBV12-3/TRBV12-4
size: .
D: .
DNA: TGTGCCAGCAGTTTTTATGCTACTGGAAACACCATATATTTT
CDR3: CASSFYATGNTIYF

J: TRBJ1-5
V: TRBV5-6
size: .
D: .
DNA: TGTGCCAGCAGCTTGTATTTGGGGACGGATGAAATCAATCAGCCCCAGCATTTT
CDR3: CASSLYLGTDEINQPQHF

J: TRBJ2-5
V: TRBV29-1
size: .
D: .
DNA: TGCAGCGTTCCCCCTTGGGGGGAGACCCAGTACTTC
CDR3: CSVPPWGETQYF

J: TRBJ2-2
V: TRBV28
size: .
D: TRBD1
DNA: TGTGCCAGCAGCACCGACAGGGAGACGGACACCGGGGAGCTGTTTTTT
CDR3: CASSTDRETDTGELFF

J: TRBJ1-2
V: TRBV20-1
size: .
D: .
DNA: TGCAGTGCTAGAGATTGGACTAGCGGGGGGTTCAACTATGGCTACACCTTC
CDR3: CSARDWTSGGFNYGYTF

J: TRBJ2-5
V: TRBV11-2
size: .
D: TRBD1
DNA: TGTGCCAGCAGCTCCGGACAGGGGCAAGAGACCCAGTACTTC
CDR3: CASSSGQGQETQYF

J: TRBJ1-1
V: TRBV6-5
size: .
D: .
DNA: TGTGCCAGCAGTACGGGCACTGAAGCTTTCTTT
CDR3: CASSTGTEAFF

J: TRBJ2-1
V: TRBV3-1
size: .
D: TRBD2
DNA: TGTGCCAGCAGCCAGAGTAGCGGGTTGAATCAGAAGTTCTTC
CDR3: CASSQSSGLNQKFF

J: TRBJ2-3
V: TRBV30
size: .
D: .
DNA: TGTGCCTGGAGTGTAACGGGGGGCGGCACAGATACGCAGTATTTT
CDR3: CAWSVTGGGTDTQYF

J: TRBJ2-5
V: TRBV7-9
size: .
D: .
DNA: TGTGCCAGCAGCAAAGGGGGGGAGGCAGCCCAAGACCAAGAGACCCAGTACTTC
CDR3: CASSKGGEAAQDQETQYF

J: TRBJ2-7
V: TRBV7-9
size: once
D: .
DNA: TGTGCCAGCAGCTTAGGACTAGAACCTTACGAGCAGTACTTC
CDR3: CASSLGLEPYEQYF

J: TRBJ2-7
V: TRBV12-3/TRBV12-4
size: .
D: .
DNA: TGTGCCAGCAGTTTAAGTCCATACGAGCAGTACTTC
CDR3: CASSLSPYEQYF

J: TRBJ2-7
V: TRBV18
size: once
D: TRBD1
DNA: TGTGCCAGCTCACCACAGACAGGGGAGATAGCCTACGAGCAGTACTTC
CDR3: CASSPQTGEIAYEQYF

J: TRBJ1-6
V: TRBV27
size: .
D: TRBD1
DNA: TGTGCCAGCAGTCTGGACAGGGGCTATTCACCCCTCCACTTT
CDR3: CASSLDRGYSPLHF

J: TRBJ2-1
V: TRBV4-1
size: once
D: .
DNA: TGCGCCAGCAGCCAAGATTCGGGGACAACAGCCTACAATGAGCAGTTCTTC
CDR3: CASSQDSGTTAYNEQFF

J: TRBJ2-7
V: TRBV6-5
size: .
D: .
DNA: TGTGCCAGCAGTTATGGGTTCTCCTACGAGCAGTACTTC
CDR3: CASSYGFSYEQYF

J: TRBJ2-5
V: TRBV19
size: once
D: .
DNA: TGTGCCAGTAGTATCGGCCAGGGGTTGGAGACCCAGTACTTC
CDR3: CASSIGQGLETQYF